The next 3 T cell receptor beta chains were all read from a single sample in a study of human T cells and chemical hapten exposure. Noted time point: patch test 1, 2 weeks after DPC sensitization. The treatment denotes: therapeutic diphenylcyclopropenone sensitization with weekly scalp DPC. TCRdb re-derived calls from the RACE reads in MiXCR, one entry per CDR3 protein. Of approximately 71,000 distinct CDR3 sequences listed, roughly 9.2% are singletons. This sample comprised whole blood, obtained in connection with sensitization to the hapten diphenylcyclopropenone (DPC). Receptors originate from a woman in her 40s with alopecia areata. Some clones in this sample may be carry-over from other donors' samples.

This clonotype was counted ten times or more. The chain has TRBV18 and TRBJ1-1; D possibly corresponds to TRBD1 (5 bases). The CDR3 loop spans 13 amino acids. Germline CDR1 reads KGHSH; CDR2 reads LQKENI. Deletions cut 6 bases from V and 4 bases from J, with 12 bases between. The CDR3 nucleotides are TGTGCCAGCTCCCCGGGGGGGTCCACTGAAGCTTTCTTT. This gives the protein CASSPGGSTEAFF.

The genes are TRBV18 and TRBJ2-7; possibly TRBD2 for D (6 bases). The V gene lost 6 bases and the J gene lost 2 bases, with 11 bases spanning the gap. Germline loops: CDR1 KGHSH, CDR2 LQKENI. The CDR3 runs to 13 residues. CDR3 amino acids: CASSAAGTYEQYF. In nucleotides, the CDR3 is TGTGCCAGCTCCGCCGCGGGAACCTACGAGCAGTACTTC.

In its sample, this clonotype was seen a few times. V gene TRBV10-3 combines with J gene TRBJ2-6; D is perhaps TRBD2 (5 bases). This CDR3 is 13 amino acids long. CDR1 and CDR2 from the germline V gene are ENHRY and SYGVKD. Trimming removed 7 bases at V and 1 base at J, with 5 bases between. CDR3 nucleotides: TGTGCCATCACGGGGTCTGGGGCCAACGTCCTGACTTTC. It translates to CAITGSGANVLTF.